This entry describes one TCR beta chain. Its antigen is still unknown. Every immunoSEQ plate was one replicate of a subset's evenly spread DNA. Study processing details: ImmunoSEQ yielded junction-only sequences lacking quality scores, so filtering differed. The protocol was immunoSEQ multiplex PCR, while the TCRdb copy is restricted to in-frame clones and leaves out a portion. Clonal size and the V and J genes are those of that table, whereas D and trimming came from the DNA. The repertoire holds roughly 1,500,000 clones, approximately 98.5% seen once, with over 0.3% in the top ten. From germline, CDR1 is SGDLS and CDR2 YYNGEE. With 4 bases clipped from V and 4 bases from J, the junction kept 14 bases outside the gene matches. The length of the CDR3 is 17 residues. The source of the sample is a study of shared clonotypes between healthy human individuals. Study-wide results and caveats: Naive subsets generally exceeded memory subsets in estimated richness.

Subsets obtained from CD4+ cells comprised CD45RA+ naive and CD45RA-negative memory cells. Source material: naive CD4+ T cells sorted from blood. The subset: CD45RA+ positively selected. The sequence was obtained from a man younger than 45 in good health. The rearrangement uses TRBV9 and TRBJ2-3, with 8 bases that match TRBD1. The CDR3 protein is CASSPESSGQGSDTQYF. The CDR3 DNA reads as TGTGCCAGCAGCCCCGAGTCTTCTGGACAGGGTTCAGATACGCAGTATTTT.